The subject of this entry is one T cell receptor beta chain. No antigen is known for it. This entry is derived from a study of cytomegalovirus exposure and HLA in healthy donors. General study findings and limits: The authors listed 180 or so TCR beta chains as cytomegalovirus-associated.

Sequencing was performed with immunoSEQ multiplex PCR; in TCRdb, only in-frame clones are kept and a portion is missing. Of 100,000 to 150,000 clones in the sample, 75% to 90% were seen once. Germline V CDR1 and CDR2: SGHDN, FVKESK. CDR3 length equals 15 residues. V shed 7 bases and J 7 bases; nucleotides not matched to a gene: 15. The sequenced material came from PBMCs. The V gene is TRBV14, the J gene TRBJ1-1; 7 bases match TRBD1. The origin of this receptor is a woman between 18 and 30 years old in good health and CMV-seronegative. CDR3 bases: TGTGCCAGCACCCTTAGAGGTGAGGGGGCCGGTGAAGCTTTCTTT. Encoded protein: CASTLRGEGAGEAFF.